These 27 T cell receptor beta chains were sequenced from one sample in a study of cytomegalovirus exposure and HLA in healthy donors. 13 Jbeta primers and 60 Vbeta primers were used for the PCR. Produced via immunoSEQ multiplex PCR; TCRdb's table is partial and in-frame only. The sample consists of 100,000 to 150,000 clones, about 84% of them appearing once. Sequencing input: PBMCs. Source of these receptors: a boy younger than 18 in good health and CMV-seronegative.

The chain combines TRBV5-6 with TRBJ2-7, with D uncertain. The CDR3 is 15 amino acids. In germline, CDR1 is SGHDT, CDR2 YYEEEE. Trimming pared 0 bases from V and 3 bases from J, leaving 13 bases between. The DNA of the CDR3 is TGTGCCAGCAGCTTGGGAGTCGGAGCAGTCTACGAGCAGTACTTC. Its translation: CASSLGVGAVYEQYF.

The chain is built from TRBV30 and TRBJ1-3; D gene uncertain. Trimming left V 3 bases short and J 0 bases short, with 9 bases between. The CDR3 length is 14 residues. Germline-derived CDR1 and CDR2 are GTSNPN and SVGIG (reference sequence). CDR3 region: CAWSEEVSGNTIYF. The CDR3 DNA reads as TGTGCCTGGAGCGAGGAAGTCTCTGGAAACACCATATATTTT.

CDR3: CASSPRQGGEEKLFF. For the CDR3, the DNA is TGCGCCAGCAGCCCTCGACAGGGAGGAGAAGAAAAACTGTTTTTT. The chain links TRBV5-1 to TRBJ1-4, with 7 bases lining up with TRBD1. CDR1 SGHRS and CDR2 YFSETQ come from the germline V gene. The J segment lost 8 bases and the V segment lost 4 bases, leaving 11 bases of the junction unmatched. The CDR3 is made up of 15 amino acids.

The sample holds a few counts of this clone. The CDR3 is CASSQDPRADTGELFF. The DNA for the CDR3 is TGCGCCAGCAGCCAAGATCCCAGGGCTGACACCGGGGAGCTGTTTTTT. J is TRBJ2-2 and V is TRBV4-3, with D possibly TRBD1 on 5 matching bases. The V and J ends lost 0 bases and 3 bases respectively, with 11 bases between them. Germline CDR1 reads LGHNA; CDR2 reads YSLEER. This CDR3 comprises 16 residues.

The chain joins TRBV30 to TRBJ1-1; D is undetermined. CDR1 is GTSNPN, CDR2 SVGIG, per germline (reference sequence). This CDR3 is 13 amino acids long. Between the trimmed V and J ends, which lost 0 bases and 1 base, there was a span of 6 bases. The CDR3 sequence: CAWSVSPNTEAFF. The CDR3 DNA reads TGTGCCTGGAGTGTCTCCCCGAACACTGAAGCTTTCTTT. The whole variable domain, remainder taken from reference TRBV30 and TRBJ1-1, is SQTIHQWPATLVQPVGSPLSLECTVEGTSNPNLYWYRQAAGRGLQLLFYSVGIGQISSEVPQNLSASRPQDRQFILSSKKLLLSDSGFYLCAWSVSPNTEAFFGQGTRLTVV.

The genes are TRBV29-1 and TRBJ2-7; maybe TRBD2 (7 bases). Germline V CDR1 and CDR2: SQVTM, ANQGSEA. The CDR3 runs to 13 residues. The V and J ends lost 2 bases and 5 bases respectively, with 13 bases between them. CDR3 sequence: CSVERGGRNEQYF. CDR3 nucleotide sequence: TGCAGCGTTGAAAGGGGGGGTCGGAACGAGCAGTACTTC.

This clone has just a few counts. V is TRBV5-4 and J is TRBJ2-2; 11 positions agree with TRBD2. V gave up 3 bases and J gave up 6 bases; unmatched junction bases: 4. Germline lookup yields CDR1 SGHNT and CDR2 YYREEE (reference sequence). This CDR3 comprises 15 residues. The DNA of the CDR3 is TGTGCCAGCAGCTCCCATAGCGGGAGGGCCGGGGAGCTGTTTTTT. It specifies CASSSHSGRAGELFF.

CDR3 loop: CASSDEGLSYEQYF. The CDR3 DNA is TGTGCCAGCAGTGACGAGGGCCTTTCGTACGAGCAGTACTTC. This chain joins TRBV2 and TRBJ2-7, with D maybe TRBD2 (5 bases). The CDR3 is made up of 14 amino acids. Germline CDR1 and CDR2: SNHLY and FYNNEI. Deletions cut 3 bases from V and 4 bases from J, with 13 bases between.

V gene TRBV4-2 combines with J gene TRBJ2-5; a possible D gene is TRBD2 (6 bases). The tail of the sequence fits TRBJ2-7 better, so the J call may be wrong. CDR1 and CDR2 (germline): LGHNA, YNFKEQ. The CDR3 totals 16 residues. The CDR3 DNA reads as TGTGCCAGCAGCCAAGACTACGGGAGCGAATTCGGCGAGCAGTACTTC. Residues: CASSQDYGSEFGEQYF.

V gene TRBV6-7 combines with J gene TRBJ2-1, with TRBD2 identical over 11 bases. TRBV6-7 is assigned to the ORF class and has an uncertain function. The CDR3 spans 18 residues. The J segment lost 6 bases and the V segment lost 4 bases, leaving 14 bases of the junction unmatched. CDR3: CASSCRGTGLAESNEQFF. In DNA, the CDR3 is TGTGCCAGCAGTTGTCGGGGTACGGGACTAGCGGAATCCAATGAGCAGTTCTTC.

This clone occurred a few times. J is TRBJ1-1 and V is TRBV5-6, with a possible D match to TRBD1 (5 bases). The CDR3 loop spans 14 amino acids. V lost 1 base and J 6 bases, leaving 13 bases between the germline ends. Germline CDR1 is SGHDT and CDR2 is YYEEEE. As DNA, the CDR3 is TGTGCCAGCAGCTTGATTGGGGGAGGTTCTGAAGCTTTCTTT. Translation gives CASSLIGGGSEAFF.

The genes are TRBV25-1 and TRBJ2-2; D may be TRBD2 (5 bases). Trimming stripped 3 bases from V and 0 bases from J, with 8 bases between. CDR3 size: 15 residues. Germline-derived CDR1 and CDR2 are MGHDK and SYGVNS. This chain's CDR3 is CASSDWRANTGELFF. The CDR3 DNA reads as TGTGCCAGCAGTGACTGGCGGGCGAACACCGGGGAGCTGTTTTTT.

V is TRBV5-1 and J is TRBJ2-7, with D possibly matching TRBD1 (5 bases). Trimming shortened V by 2 bases and J by 1 base, and 10 bases separated the two germline ends. Germline assignment: CDR1 SGHRS and CDR2 YFSETQ. This CDR3 has 14 residues. CDR3 DNA sequence: TGCGCCAGCAGCTTCTCAGGGCAATCCTACGAGCAGTACTTC. This sequence encodes CASSFSGQSYEQYF.

The rearrangement joins TRBV5-5 to TRBJ2-7; D uncertain. This CDR3 is 15 amino acids long. The V and J ends lost 3 bases and 2 bases respectively, with 15 bases between them. Germline CDR1 reads SGHKS; CDR2 reads YYEKEE (reference sequence). DNA of the CDR3: TGTGCCAGCAGCTCCCCCGAAAGGAGTACCTACGAGCAGTACTTC. Translated: CASSSPERSTYEQYF. Together with reference TRBV5-5 and TRBJ2-7, the CDR3 gives the full variable domain: DAGVTQSPTHLIKTRGQQVTLRCSPISGHKSVSWYQQVLGQGPQFIFQYYEKEERGRGNFPDRFSARQFPNYSSELNVNALLLGDSALYLCASSSPERSTYEQYFGPGTRLTVT.

This chain connects TRBV5-4 to TRBJ2-3; TRBD2 aligns across 15 bases. This CDR3 spans 17 amino acids. After removal of 4 bases from V and 3 bases from J, the junction contained 6 bases not matched to a gene. Germline V CDR1 and CDR2: SGHNT, YYREEE (reference sequence). CDR3 in DNA: TGTGCCAGCAGCCCCGTGGGACTAGCGGGAGGTACAGATACGCAGTATTTT. It is translated as CASSPVGLAGGTDTQYF.

V and J are TRBV15 and TRBJ2-1; possibly TRBD1 for D (7 bases). This CDR3 is 16 amino acids long. Germline-derived CDR1 and CDR2 are LNHNV and YYDKDF (reference sequence). The germline V and J ends were trimmed by 0 bases and 5 bases, with 14 bases remaining between them. The CDR3: CATSRDAGGSHNEQFF. CDR3 in DNA: TGTGCCACCAGCAGAGATGCAGGGGGGTCCCACAATGAGCAGTTCTTC.

V gene TRBV30 combines with J gene TRBJ1-2; D not certain. Trimming removed 5 bases from V and 2 bases from J, with 6 bases in between. This CDR3 has 11 amino acids. From germline, CDR1 is GTSNPN and CDR2 SVGIG (reference sequence). Here the CDR3 DNA reads TGTGCCTGGGGGGAGAACTATGGCTACACCTTC. It translates to CAWGENYGYTF. Full variable domain (missing parts from reference TRBV30 and TRBJ1-2): SQTIHQWPATLVQPVGSPLSLECTVEGTSNPNLYWYRQAAGRGLQLLFYSVGIGQISSEVPQNLSASRPQDRQFILSSKKLLLSDSGFYLCAWGENYGYTFGSGTRLTVV.

CDR3 in DNA: TGTGCCAGCTCACCTTCTCCGGGACTAGCGGTCCAAGAGACCCAGTACTTC. Its translation is CASSPSPGLAVQETQYF. The V gene is TRBV18, the J gene TRBJ2-5; 11 positions match TRBD2. Germline-derived CDR1 and CDR2 are KGHSH and LQKENI. The J segment lost 1 base and the V segment lost 3 bases, leaving 7 bases of the junction unmatched. The CDR3 is 17 amino acids.

The chain combines TRBV4-2 with TRBJ1-1; no definite D call. This CDR3 has 15 amino acids. The V and J ends lost 4 bases and 11 bases respectively, with 23 bases between them. The germline CDR1 and CDR2 sequences are LGHNA and YNFKEQ. The CDR3 region has the DNA TGTGCCAGCAGCCCCTCGGGCGGGGTGAAGGTGGAGGCTTTCTTT. Protein: CASSPSGGVKVEAFF.

The genes are TRBV19 and TRBJ2-4, with D maybe TRBD1 (6 bases). Per germline, CDR1 LNHDA and CDR2 SQIVND (reference sequence). Trimming removed 6 bases at V and 10 bases at J, with 19 bases between. The CDR3 contains 14 residues. The CDR3 region is CASSPGTSNMIQYF. The CDR3 DNA follows: TGTGCCAGTAGCCCCGGGACATCCAATATGATTCAGTACTTC. Together with reference TRBV19 and TRBJ2-4, the CDR3 gives the full variable domain: DGGITQSPKYLFRKEGQNVTLSCEQNLNHDAMYWYRQDPGQGLRLIYYSQIVNDFQKGDIAEGYSVSREKKESFPLTVTSAQKNPTAFYLCASSPGTSNMIQYFGAGTRLSVL.

The chain joins TRBV14 to TRBJ2-2, with unresolved D. This CDR3 is 15 amino acids long. Trimming took 1 base from V and 2 from J, leaving 8 bases between them. Germline V CDR1 and CDR2: SGHDN, FVKESK. The CDR3 sequence: CASSQASFNTGELFF. CDR3 coding DNA: TGTGCCAGCAGCCAAGCCTCCTTCAACACCGGGGAGCTGTTTTTT. The full variable domain, in which reference TRBV14 and TRBJ2-2 provide the parts outside the CDR3, is EAGVTQFPSHSVIEKGQTVTLRCDPISGHDNLYWYRRVMGKEIKFLLHFVKESKQDESGMPNNRFLAERTGGTYSTLKVQPAELEDSGVYFCASSQASFNTGELFFGEGSRLTVL.

This rearrangement joins TRBV5-4 to TRBJ2-3, with 9 bases matching TRBD1. Germline V gene data show CDR1 as SGHNT and CDR2 as YYREEE (reference sequence). This CDR3 spans 13 amino acids. V was pared by 7 bases and J by 2 bases, with 2 bases of the junction left unmatched. The CDR3 DNA reads as TGTGCCAGCCGGGACAGGGCCACAGATACGCAGTATTTT. This gives the protein CASRDRATDTQYF.

This chain links TRBV4-2 with TRBJ2-3, with TRBD2 matching 9 bases. The V and J ends lost 0 bases and 6 bases, in that order; junction bases with no gene match: 10. The CDR3 covers 17 residues. The V gene's germline CDR1 is LGHNA and CDR2 YNFKEQ. Here the CDR3 reads CASSQDGIAGEGDTQYF. The CDR3 DNA sequence: TGTGCCAGCAGCCAAGATGGAATAGCGGGGGAGGGGGATACGCAGTATTTT.

This clone showed up just once. The chain links TRBV29-1 to TRBJ2-1; D is uncertain. Germline V CDR1 and CDR2: SQVTM, ANQGSEA. This CDR3 contains 13 residues. The ends were cut back, 7 bases at V and 0 bases at J, with 10 bases in the middle. As DNA, the CDR3 is TGCAGCGCCGAGAAGAGCTCCTACAATGAGCAGTTCTTC. This translates into CSAEKSSYNEQFF.

V and J are TRBV6-5 and TRBJ2-5; TRBD1 matches 10 bases. Judging by the DNA end, TRBJ2-7 fits better; the J call may be wrong. CDR3 length: 15 residues. Germline V gene lookup returns CDR1 MNHEY and CDR2 SVGAGI. The CDR3 DNA follows: TGTGCCAGCAGTTACCGGACAGGGGGGTCCTACGAGCAGTACTTC. Translated: CASSYRTGGSYEQYF.

The chain recombines TRBV5-1 with TRBJ2-1; 8 bases line up with TRBD2. The V gene end was trimmed by 4 bases and the J gene end by 3 bases; junction bases not matched to a gene: 6. Germline CDR1 reads SGHRS; CDR2 reads YFSETQ. CDR3 size: 15 residues. In DNA, the CDR3 is TGCGCCAGCAGCCCCGGGACTAGTGTCTACAATGAGCAGTTCTTC. It encodes CASSPGTSVYNEQFF.

There are a few counts of this clone. The V and J genes are TRBV4-1 and TRBJ1-2; D may be TRBD1 (6 bases). The V end lost 5 bases, the J end lost 3 bases, and 19 bases lay between the germline ends. Germline V gives CDR1 MGHRA, CDR2 YSYEKL. CDR3 length equals 16 residues. This CDR3 is CASSNPKQGVDYGYTF. The CDR3 DNA reads as TGCGCCAGCAGCAACCCGAAACAGGGTGTTGACTATGGCTACACCTTC.